The present TCR beta chain was sequenced within a study of OX40 agonist ivuxolimab in advanced cancers. Study details: From roughly 23 to 90 years was the age range, with a mean of roughly 64 years, and nearly 85% were male. Prior anti-PD-1, anti-PD-L1 or anti-CTLA-4 therapy was allowed; approximately 40% had some.

Study-wide results and caveats: Individuals who were partial responders at 0.1-3.0 mg/kg had clonal expansion that ranked among the lowest. Among expanded peripheral T cells, antigen specificity went undetermined.

Repertoires were generated with immunoSEQ multiplex PCR, while TCRdb's copy carries only in-frame clones and drops some. Here the sample spans roughly 50,000 clones, about 87% being singletons. As regards this clone: Its antigen is still unknown.

The CDR3 is made up of 14 amino acids. V gave up 5 bases and J gave up 2 bases, with 12 bases separating them. Looked up from germline, CDR1 is MNHNY and CDR2 is SVGAGI (reference sequence). The chain uses TRBV6-6 and TRBJ1-2; no clear D gene. The clonotype was recovered from an adult with an advanced solid tumor such as melanoma, head and neck, liver or kidney cancer. The sequenced sample was CD4+ or CD8+ T cells sorted from blood, obtained in a trial of the OX40 agonist ivuxolimab. CDR3 sequence reads: CASSHVNGNYGYTF. CDR3 nucleotide sequence: TGTGCCAGCAGTCACGTTAATGGAAACTATGGCTACACCTTC.